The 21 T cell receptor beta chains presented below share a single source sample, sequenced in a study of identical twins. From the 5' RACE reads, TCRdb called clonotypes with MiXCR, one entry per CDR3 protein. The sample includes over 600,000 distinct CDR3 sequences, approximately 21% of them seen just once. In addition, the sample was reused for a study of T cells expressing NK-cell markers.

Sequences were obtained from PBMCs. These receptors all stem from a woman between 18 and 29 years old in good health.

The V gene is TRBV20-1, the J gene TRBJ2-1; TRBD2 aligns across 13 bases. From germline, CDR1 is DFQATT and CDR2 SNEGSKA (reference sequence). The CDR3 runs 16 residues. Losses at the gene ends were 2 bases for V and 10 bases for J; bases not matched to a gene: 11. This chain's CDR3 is CSARPPGLAGAPEQFF. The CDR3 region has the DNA TGCAGTGCTAGACCCCCTGGACTAGCGGGGGCCCCGGAGCAGTTCTTC.

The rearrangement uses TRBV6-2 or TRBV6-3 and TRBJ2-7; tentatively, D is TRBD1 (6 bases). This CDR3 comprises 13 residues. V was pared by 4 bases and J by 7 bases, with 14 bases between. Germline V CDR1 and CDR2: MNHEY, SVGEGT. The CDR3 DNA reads TGTGCCAGCAGTTCCGGGGACACCCCAGAGCAGTACTTC. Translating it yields CASSSGDTPEQYF.

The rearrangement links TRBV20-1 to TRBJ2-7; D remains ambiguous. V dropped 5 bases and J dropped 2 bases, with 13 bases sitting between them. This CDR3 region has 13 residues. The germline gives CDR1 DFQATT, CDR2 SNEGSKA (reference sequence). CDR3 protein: CSAPPEDPYEQYF. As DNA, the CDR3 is TGCAGTGCTCCTCCCGAGGACCCCTACGAGCAGTACTTC.

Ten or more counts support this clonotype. This CDR3 is CAISRNNEQFF. The CDR3 nucleotides read TGTGCCATCTCCAGGAACAATGAGCAGTTCTTC. This chain links TRBV10-3 with TRBJ2-1, with no clear D. This CDR3 is 11 amino acids long. The ends were cut back, 8 bases at V and 5 bases at J, with 7 bases in the middle. Germline CDR1 ENHRY, CDR2 SYGVKD.

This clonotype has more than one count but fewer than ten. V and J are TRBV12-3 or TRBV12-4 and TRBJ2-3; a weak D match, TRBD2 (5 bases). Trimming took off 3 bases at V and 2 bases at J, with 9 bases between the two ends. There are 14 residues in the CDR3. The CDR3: CASSLLEVTDTQYF. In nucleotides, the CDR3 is TGTGCCAGCAGTTTGCTGGAGGTCACAGATACGCAGTATTTT.

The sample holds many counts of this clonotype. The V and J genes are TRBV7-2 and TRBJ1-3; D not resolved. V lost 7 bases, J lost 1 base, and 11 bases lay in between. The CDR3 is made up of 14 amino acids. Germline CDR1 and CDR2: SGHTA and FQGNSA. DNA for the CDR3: TGTGCCAGCACCCGCGGAGGGTCTGGAAACACCATATATTTT. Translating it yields CASTRGGSGNTIYF. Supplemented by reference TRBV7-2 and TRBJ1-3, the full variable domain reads GAGVSQSPSNKVTEKGKDVELRCDPISGHTALYWYRQSLGQGLEFLIYFQGNSAPDKSGLPSDRFSAERTGGSVSTLTIQRTQQEDSAVYLCASTRGGSGNTIYFGEGSWLTVV.

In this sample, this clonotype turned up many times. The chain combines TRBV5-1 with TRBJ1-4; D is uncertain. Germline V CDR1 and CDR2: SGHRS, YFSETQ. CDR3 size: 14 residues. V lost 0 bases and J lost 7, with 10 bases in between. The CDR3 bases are TGCGCCAGCAGCTTGGGGGGAGGAGGTGAAAAACTGTTTTTT. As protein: CASSLGGGGEKLFF.

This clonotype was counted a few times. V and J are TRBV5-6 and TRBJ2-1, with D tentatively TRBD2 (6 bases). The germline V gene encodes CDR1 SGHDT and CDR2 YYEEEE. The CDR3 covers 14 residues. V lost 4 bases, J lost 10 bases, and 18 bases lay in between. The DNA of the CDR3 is TGTGCCAGCAGCGCTAGCGCCCCGGACGTGGAGCAGTTCTTC. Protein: CASSASAPDVEQFF.

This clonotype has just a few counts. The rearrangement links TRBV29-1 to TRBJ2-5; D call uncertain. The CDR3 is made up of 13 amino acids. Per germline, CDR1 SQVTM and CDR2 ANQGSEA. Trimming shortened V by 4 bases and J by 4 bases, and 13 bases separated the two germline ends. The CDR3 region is CSVVSDYGETQYF. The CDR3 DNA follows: TGCAGCGTTGTGTCGGATTACGGAGAGACCCAGTACTTC.

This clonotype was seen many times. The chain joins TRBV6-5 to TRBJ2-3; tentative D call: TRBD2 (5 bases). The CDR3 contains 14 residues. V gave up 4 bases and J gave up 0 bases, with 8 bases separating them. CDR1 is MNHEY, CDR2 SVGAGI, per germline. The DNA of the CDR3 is TGTGCCAGCAGTTCTGCGGGTAGCACAGATACGCAGTATTTT. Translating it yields CASSSAGSTDTQYF.

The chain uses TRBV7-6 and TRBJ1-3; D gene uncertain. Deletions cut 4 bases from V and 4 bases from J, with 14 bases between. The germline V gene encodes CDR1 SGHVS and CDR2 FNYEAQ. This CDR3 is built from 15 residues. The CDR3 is CASSSHKARGNTIYF. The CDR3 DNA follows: TGTGCCAGCAGCTCCCACAAGGCTCGGGGAAACACCATATATTTT.

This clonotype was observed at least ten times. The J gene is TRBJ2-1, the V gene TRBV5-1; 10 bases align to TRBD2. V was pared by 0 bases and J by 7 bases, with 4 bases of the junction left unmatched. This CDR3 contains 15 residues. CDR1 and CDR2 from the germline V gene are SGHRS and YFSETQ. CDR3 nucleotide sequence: TGCGCCAGCAGCTTGGTAGGTAGCGGGAGGAATGAGCAGTTCTTC. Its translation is CASSLVGSGRNEQFF.

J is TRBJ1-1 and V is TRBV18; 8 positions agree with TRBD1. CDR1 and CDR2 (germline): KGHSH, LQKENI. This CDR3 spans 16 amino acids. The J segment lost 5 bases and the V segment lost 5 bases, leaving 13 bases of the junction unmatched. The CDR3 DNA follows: TGTGCCAGCTCAGCGCAGGGGGCGGATGCTGGTACTGAAGCTTTCTTT. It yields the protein CASSAQGADAGTEAFF.

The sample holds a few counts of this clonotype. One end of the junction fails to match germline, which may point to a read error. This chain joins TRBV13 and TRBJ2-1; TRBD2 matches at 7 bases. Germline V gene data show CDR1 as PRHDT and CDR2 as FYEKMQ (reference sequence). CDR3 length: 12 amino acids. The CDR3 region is CASSLGETGRVF. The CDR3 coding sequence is TGTGCCAGCAGCTTAGGCGAGACGGGGAGGGTCTTC.

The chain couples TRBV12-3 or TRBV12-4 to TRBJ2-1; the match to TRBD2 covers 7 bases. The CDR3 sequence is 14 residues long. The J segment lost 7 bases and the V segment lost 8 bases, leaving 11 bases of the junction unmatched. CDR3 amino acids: CASRTSDQLNEQFF. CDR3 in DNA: TGTGCCAGCCGTACTAGCGATCAGCTGAATGAGCAGTTCTTC.

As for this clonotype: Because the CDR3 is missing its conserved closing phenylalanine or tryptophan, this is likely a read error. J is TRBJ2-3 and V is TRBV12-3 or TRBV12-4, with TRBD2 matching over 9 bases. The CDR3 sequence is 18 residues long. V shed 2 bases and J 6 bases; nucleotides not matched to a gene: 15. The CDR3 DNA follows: TGTGCCAGCAGTTTAAGAAGGGGACTAGTAGCGGGAGCGGATACGCAGTATCTT. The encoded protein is CASSLRRGLVAGADTQYL.

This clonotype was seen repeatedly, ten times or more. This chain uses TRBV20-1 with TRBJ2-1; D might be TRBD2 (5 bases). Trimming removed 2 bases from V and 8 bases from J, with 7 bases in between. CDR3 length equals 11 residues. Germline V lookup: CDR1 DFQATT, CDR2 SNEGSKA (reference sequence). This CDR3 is CSARREHEQFF. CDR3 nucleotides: TGCAGTGCTAGAAGGGAGCATGAGCAGTTCTTC.

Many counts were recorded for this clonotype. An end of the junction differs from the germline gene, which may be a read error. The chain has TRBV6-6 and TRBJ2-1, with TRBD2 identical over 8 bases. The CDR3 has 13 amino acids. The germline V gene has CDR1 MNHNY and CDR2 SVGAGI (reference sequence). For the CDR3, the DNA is TGTGCCAGCAGTTACTCGGGACTAGAGGTAACGATCTTC. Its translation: CASSYSGLEVTIF.

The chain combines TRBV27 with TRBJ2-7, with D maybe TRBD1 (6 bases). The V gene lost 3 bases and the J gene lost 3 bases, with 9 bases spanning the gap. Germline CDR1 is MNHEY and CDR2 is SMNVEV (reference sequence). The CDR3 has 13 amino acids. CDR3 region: CASSLGHIYEQYF. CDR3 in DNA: TGTGCCAGCAGTTTGGGACACATCTACGAGCAGTACTTC.

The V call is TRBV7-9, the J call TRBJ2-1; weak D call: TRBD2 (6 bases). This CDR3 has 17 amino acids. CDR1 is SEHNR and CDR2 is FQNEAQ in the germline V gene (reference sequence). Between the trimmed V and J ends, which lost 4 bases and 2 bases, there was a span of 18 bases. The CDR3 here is CASSSTDGTHAYNEQFF. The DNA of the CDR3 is TGTGCCAGCAGCTCGACCGACGGGACTCATGCCTACAATGAGCAGTTCTTC.

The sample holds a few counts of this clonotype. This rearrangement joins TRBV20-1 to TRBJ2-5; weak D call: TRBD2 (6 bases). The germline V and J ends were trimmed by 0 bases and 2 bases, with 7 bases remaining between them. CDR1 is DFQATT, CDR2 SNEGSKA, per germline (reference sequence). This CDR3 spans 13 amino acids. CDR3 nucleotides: TGCAGTGCTAGAGACGGGGGACAAGAGACCCAGTACTTC. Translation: CSARDGGQETQYF.